Each of the 19 T cell receptor beta chains below was sequenced from the same sample in a study of T cells in Graves' hyperthyroidism and ophthalmopathy. Template material for amplifying TCR beta CDR3 regions consisted of RNA transcripts. In the first-round RT-PCR of the TCR CDR3, the HTBI primer set was used. TCRdb re-derived calls from the multiplex PCR reads in MiXCR, one entry per CDR3 protein. Counted here are 560,000 or so distinct CDR3 sequences, around 42% occurring once; the ten biggest clones make up 8.2%. Sequencing used peripheral blood or thyroid tissue (not recorded which). These receptors were collected from a woman aged 18-29 years with Graves' hyperthyroidism.

CDR3 region: CASSSRGLAGGPQETQYF. DNA of the CDR3: TGTGCCAGCAGTTCTAGGGGACTAGCGGGAGGGCCCCAAGAGACCCAGTACTTC. The rearrangement links TRBV2 to TRBJ2-5; 16 bases line up with TRBD2. This CDR3 has 18 amino acids. CDR1 SNHLY and CDR2 FYNNEI come from the germline V gene. J gave up 1 base and V 5 bases, and 7 bases lay outside the gene matches.

Turning to this clonotype: The junction departs from the called germline gene at one end, perhaps through a read error. The chain links TRBV7-8 to TRBJ1-5; possible D gene TRBD1, 6 bases. Germline values: CDR1 SGHVS, CDR2 FQNEAQ. The CDR3 is 15 residues long. CDR3 DNA: TGCGCCAGCAGCCATAGACAGGATAGCAATCAGCCCCAGCATTTT. It specifies CASSHRQDSNQPQHF.

The chain couples TRBV5-1 to TRBJ1-3; no clear D. V was clipped by 3 bases and J by 0 bases, with 10 bases between them. The CDR3 has 15 amino acids. The germline V gene has CDR1 SGHRS and CDR2 YFSETQ. The CDR3 spells CASSSSMSSGNTIYF. The DNA for the CDR3 is TGCGCCAGCAGCTCCTCCATGAGCTCTGGAAACACCATATATTTT.

As to this clonotype: No conserved phenylalanine or tryptophan ends this CDR3, so it is likely a read error. The limits of the CDR3 on the DNA are not certain, so only TCRdb's listed CDR3 is given. This chain connects TRBV29-1 to TRBJ1-4; the table names TRBD1, a call not compared with the DNA. Per germline, CDR1 SQVTM and CDR2 ANQGSEA. Both ends counted, the CDR3 spans 10 residues. The CDR3 sequence is CSVDVAGVDY.

This clonotype was recorded a few times. Here the CDR3 reads CASSQRGILNGYTF. The CDR3 DNA reads as TGTGCCAGCAGTCAAAGAGGGATTCTCAATGGCTACACCTTC. This chain uses TRBV2 with TRBJ1-2, with D uncertain. Germline V lookup: CDR1 SNHLY, CDR2 FYNNEI. V lost 5 bases and J lost 6, with 16 bases in between. The CDR3 has 14 amino acids. Complete variable domain (other parts from reference TRBV2 and TRBJ1-2): EPEVTQTPSHQVTQMGQEVILRCVPISNHLYFYWYRQILGQKVEFLVSFYNNEISEKSEIFDDQFSVERPDGSNFTLKIRSTKLEDSAMYFCASSQRGILNGYTFGSGTRLTVV.

The J gene is TRBJ1-1, the V gene TRBV7-3, with D maybe TRBD1 (5 bases). Trimming removed 5 bases at V and 6 bases at J, with 19 bases between. Germline CDR1 is SGHTA and CDR2 is FQGTGA. The CDR3 runs to 15 residues. CDR3 sequence (DNA): TGTGCCAGCAGCCATAATCGGGAAGCGGGGGCTGAAGCTTTCTTT. Protein sequence: CASSHNREAGAEAFF.

The sample holds many counts of this clonotype. The V gene is TRBV11-2, the J gene TRBJ2-7; 7 bases agree with TRBD1. CDR3 length: 13 amino acids. Trimming took 5 bases from V and 2 from J; bases not matched to a gene: 3. Germline lookup yields CDR1 SGHAT and CDR2 FQNNGV. The CDR3 nucleotides read TGTGCCAGCAGCCAAGACAGGGCCTACGAGCAGTACTTC. Protein: CASSQDRAYEQYF.

Details on this clonotype: Being one base from a much bigger clone, this may be a read error. V and J are TRBV29-1 and TRBJ2-2; 9 bases align to TRBD1. The CDR3 covers 16 residues. Germline CDR1 is SQVTM and CDR2 is ANQGSEA. In DNA form, the CDR3 reads TGCAACGTTGAAGACCCGGGACAGGGCAACACCGGGGAGCTGTTTTTT. Protein sequence: CNVEDPGQGNTGELFF.

The V gene is TRBV24-1, the J gene TRBJ2-5; tentative D call: TRBD1 (7 bases). The germline gives CDR1 KGHDR, CDR2 SFDVKD. V dropped 4 bases and J dropped 5 bases, with 19 bases sitting between them. This CDR3 comprises 16 residues. The CDR3 reads CATSEAGQPRGETQYF. The DNA for the CDR3 is TGTGCCACCAGTGAGGCGGGACAGCCGAGAGGGGAGACCCAGTACTTC.

V and J are TRBV20-1 and TRBJ2-2; TRBD2 is a possible D gene (6 bases). Germline values: CDR1 DFQATT, CDR2 SNEGSKA (reference sequence). This CDR3 comprises 14 residues. V was cut by 3 bases and J by 3 bases, with 11 bases left in between. The CDR3 protein is CSASTSRHTGELFF. The DNA for the CDR3 is TGCAGTGCTAGTACTAGCCGACACACCGGGGAGCTGTTTTTT.

This clonotype was picked up a small number of times. V is TRBV20-1 and J is TRBJ2-6; D not certain. Germline loops: CDR1 DFQATT, CDR2 SNEGSKA (reference sequence). Trimming left V 2 bases short and J 0 bases short, with 11 bases between. The CDR3 has 16 amino acids. In DNA, the CDR3 is TGCAGTGCTAGACCGGTAGGAGCCTCTGGGGCCAACGTCCTGACTTTC. Its translation is CSARPVGASGANVLTF.

The rearrangement joins TRBV20-1 to TRBJ2-7; D uncertain. The CDR3 spans 10 residues. From germline, CDR1 is DFQATT and CDR2 SNEGSKA (reference sequence). The CDR3 DNA sequence: TGCAGCGGCGGCGCCTACGAGCAGTACTTC. Amino acids: CSGGAYEQYF.

In this sample, this clonotype turned up many times. The rearrangement links TRBV29-1 to TRBJ1-2; the D is unclear. This CDR3 is 13 amino acids long. Looked up from germline, CDR1 is SQVTM and CDR2 is ANQGSEA. The V end lost 3 bases, the J end lost 4 bases, and 12 bases lay between the germline ends. The CDR3 protein is CSVEVGLGYGYTF. Here the CDR3 DNA reads TGCAGCGTTGAGGTGGGGTTGGGCTATGGCTACACCTTC. The full variable domain, in which reference TRBV29-1 and TRBJ1-2 provide the parts outside the CDR3, is SAVISQKPSRDICQRGTSLTIQCQVDSQVTMMFWYRQQPGQSLTLIATANQGSEATYESGFVIDKFPISRPNLTFSTLTVSNMSPEDSSIYLCSVEVGLGYGYTFGSGTRLTVV.

In this sample, this clonotype turned up many times. The rearrangement uses TRBV7-2 and TRBJ1-6; no clear D gene. V lost 3 bases and J 6 bases, leaving 9 bases between the germline ends. CDR1 and CDR2 from the germline V gene are SGHTA and FQGNSA. There are 14 residues in the CDR3. The CDR3 bases are TGTGCCAGCAGCTTTAACACCGCTAATTCACCCCTCCACTTT. Translating gives CASSFNTANSPLHF.

This clonotype turned up a few times. A clone one base away is much larger, so this may be a read error. The chain employs TRBV11-3 and TRBJ1-1, with 8 bases fitting TRBD1. The CDR3 contains 14 residues. The V gene's germline CDR1 is SGHNT and CDR2 YENEEA. In nucleotides, the CDR3 is TGTGCCAGCAGCTGGTTCGACAGGGGACGTGAAGCTTCCTTT. Amino acid sequence: CASSWFDRGREASF.

As for this clonotype: One base away lies a much larger clone, so this may be a sequencing read error. V gene TRBV10-3 combines with J gene TRBJ1-3; the D is unclear. Trimming took off 10 bases at V and 1 base at J, with 14 bases between the two ends. The CDR3 sequence is 14 residues long. Per the germline V gene, CDR1 is ENHRY and CDR2 is SYGVKD. The CDR3 DNA follows: TGTGCCACCAACGGGGATACTTCTGGAAACACCATATATTTT. Residues: CATNGDTSGNTIYF.

This chain uses TRBV7-9 with TRBJ1-5; D not certain. Germline CDR1 and CDR2: SEHNR and FQNEAQ (reference sequence). The CDR3 is made up of 13 amino acids. Trimming left V 4 bases short and J 3 bases short, with 7 bases between. CDR3 sequence (DNA): TGTGCCAGCAGCTCCGACCTCAATCAGCCCCAGCATTTT. It is translated as CASSSDLNQPQHF.

The chain combines TRBV2 with TRBJ2-2; 10 bases are a match to TRBD2. V gave up 7 bases and J gave up 3 bases; unmatched junction bases: 5. Germline V CDR1 and CDR2: SNHLY, FYNNEI. This CDR3 has 15 residues. The CDR3 loop reads CASKGTSAYTGELFF. DNA for the CDR3: TGTGCCAGCAAAGGGACTAGCGCTTACACCGGGGAGCTGTTTTTT.

This clonotype has more than one count but fewer than ten. The rearrangement uses TRBV2 and TRBJ1-1, with D perhaps matching TRBD1 (5 bases). Between the trimmed V and J ends, which lost 7 bases and 1 base, there was a span of 10 bases. Germline CDR1 and CDR2: SNHLY and FYNNEI. The CDR3 extends over 13 amino acids. The CDR3 coding sequence is TGTGCCAGCACCGGGACGACGAACACTGAAGCTTTCTTT. Its protein product is CASTGTTNTEAFF. Complete variable domain (other parts from reference TRBV2 and TRBJ1-1): EPEVTQTPSHQVTQMGQEVILRCVPISNHLYFYWYRQILGQKVEFLVSFYNNEISEKSEIFDDQFSVERPDGSNFTLKIRSTKLEDSAMYFCASTGTTNTEAFFGQGTRLTVV.